A single sample gave rise to the 29 T cell receptor beta chains below, sequenced in a study of CD8 T cells in ankylosing spondylitis. TCRdb recomputed calls from the 5' RACE reads with MiXCR, one row per CDR3 protein. The sample includes 200,000 to 250,000 distinct CDR3 sequences, approximately 7.4% of them seen just once. Their specific antigens are unknown. Findings and caveats of the study: Blood of patients with ankylosing spondylitis appeared to be characterized by a TCR beta motif of eight highly homologous variants.

Sequencing was performed on blood, either unsorted or a sorted T cell fraction (not recorded which). Receptors were obtained from a male donor with ankylosing spondylitis.

J is TRBJ1-1 and V is TRBV7-9, with D uncertain. The germline V gene has CDR1 SEHNR and CDR2 FQNEAQ (reference sequence). Trimming shortened V by 3 bases and J by 6 bases, and 5 bases separated the two germline ends. This CDR3 has 11 amino acids. The CDR3 sequence is CASSFDAEAFF. The CDR3 DNA sequence: TGTGCCAGCAGCTTCGACGCTGAAGCTTTCTTT.

This clonotype showed up many times. This chain uses TRBV2 with TRBJ2-7; no definite D call. Trimming removed 6 bases from V and 0 bases from J, with 6 bases in between. The CDR3 runs to 12 residues. Germline V gene sequence: CDR1 SNHLY, CDR2 FYNNEI. The CDR3: CASRGSSYEQYF. CDR3 in DNA: TGTGCCAGCAGGGGCAGCTCCTACGAGCAGTACTTC.

This clonotype came up many times. CDR3 in amino acids: CASTKSPGQGASEAFF. CDR3 nucleotides: TGTGCCAGCACCAAAAGCCCGGGGCAGGGGGCTTCTGAAGCTTTCTTT. The chain carries TRBV6-1 and TRBJ1-1, with 8 bases fitting TRBD1. This CDR3 comprises 16 residues. Trimming took 7 bases from V and 6 from J; bases not matched to a gene: 16. The germline CDR1 and CDR2 sequences are MNHNS and SASEGT.

This clonotype was counted a few times. The chain recombines TRBV6-2 or TRBV6-3 with TRBJ2-3, with D perhaps TRBD1 (6 bases). The CDR3 has 16 amino acids. Germline V CDR1 and CDR2: MNHEY, SVGEGT. V lost 6 bases and J lost 0, with 16 bases in between. The CDR3 DNA is TGTGCCAGCAGAAGGCTGGACAGCATTAGCACAGATACGCAGTATTTT. Translated, it gives CASRRLDSISTDTQYF.

This clonotype was counted ten times or more. Likely a read error: the CDR3 ends without its conserved phenylalanine or tryptophan. The DNA is omitted, as the CDR3 cannot be located on it reliably, and the CDR3 follows TCRdb's listing. V usage is TRBV12-3 or TRBV12-4 and J usage is TRBJ2-7. The length of the CDR3 is 9 amino acids, counting both ends. The CDR3 region is CASSLVGFI.

There are many counts of this clonotype. The V call is TRBV4-1, the J call TRBJ1-3; no firm D call. Trimming took 5 bases from V and 0 from J, leaving 8 bases between them. This CDR3 region has 14 residues. Germline CDR1 MGHRA, CDR2 YSYEKL. CDR3 DNA sequence: TGCGCCAGCAGCGGGATAGGCTCTGGAAACACCATATATTTT. It encodes CASSGIGSGNTIYF.

This clonotype was picked up many times. The chain carries TRBV5-1 and TRBJ2-4, with TRBD2 matching over 11 bases. The CDR3 has 15 amino acids. Germline-derived CDR1 and CDR2 are SGHRS and YFSETQ. V shed 0 bases, J shed 7 bases, and the junction held 3 bases outside the gene matches. The CDR3, as DNA: TGCGCCAGCAGCTTGGATGCTAGCGGGAGGAACATTCAGTACTTC. Amino acid sequence: CASSLDASGRNIQYF.

The chain joins TRBV5-6 to TRBJ2-7; no clear D. The CDR3 is 13 residues long. Trimming removed 4 bases at V and 0 bases at J, with 8 bases between. Germline CDR1 and CDR2: SGHDT and YYEEEE. The CDR3 here is CASSPDFSYEQYF. As DNA, the CDR3 is TGTGCCAGCAGCCCGGATTTCTCCTACGAGCAGTACTTC.

The chain combines TRBV5-1 with TRBJ2-1; TRBD2 is a possible D gene (6 bases). CDR3 size: 15 residues. Between the trimmed V and J ends, which lost 3 bases and 4 bases, there was a span of 14 bases. Per the germline V gene, CDR1 is SGHRS and CDR2 is YFSETQ. The CDR3 DNA reads as TGCGCCAGCAGCTCGGCACGGGAGCGGTACAATGAGCAGTTCTTC. As protein: CASSSARERYNEQFF. The full variable domain, in which reference TRBV5-1 and TRBJ2-1 provide the parts outside the CDR3, is KAGVTQTPRYLIKTRGQQVTLSCSPISGHRSVSWYQQTPGQGLQFLFEYFSETQRNKGNFPGRFSGRQFSNSRSEMNVSTLELGDSALYLCASSSARERYNEQFFGPGTRLTVL.

This clonotype has just a few counts. The V call is TRBV3-1, the J call TRBJ1-1; the D gene is possibly TRBD1 (6 bases). The germline V gene encodes CDR1 LGHDT and CDR2 YNNKEL (reference sequence). This CDR3 contains 14 residues. Trimming cost V 3 bases and J 4 bases, with 12 bases left between them. The CDR3 DNA follows: TGTGCCAGCAGCCACGCGGGGGGCCGCACTGAAGCTTTCTTT. Protein sequence: CASSHAGGRTEAFF.

This clonotype was found a few times. The V and J genes are TRBV4-3 and TRBJ1-3, with D hard to call. Germline CDR1 reads LGHNA; CDR2 reads YSLEER. The V gene lost 1 base and the J gene lost 0 bases, with 10 bases spanning the gap. The CDR3 is made up of 16 amino acids. The chain's CDR3 is CASSQGYGSSGNTIYF. CDR3 bases: TGCGCCAGCAGCCAAGGGTACGGTAGCTCTGGAAACACCATATATTTT.

A note on this clonotype: A much larger clone lies a single base off, so this may be a read error. The chain combines TRBV19 with TRBJ2-6; D not certain. Germline V gives CDR1 LNHDA, CDR2 SQIVND (reference sequence). The CDR3 consists of 16 residues. The DNA for the CDR3 is TGTGCCAGTAGTATAGATCCCAGTTTTGGGTCCAACGTCCTGACTTTC. The encoded protein is CASSIDPSFGSNVLTF.

The V gene is TRBV4-3, the J gene TRBJ1-1, with D possibly TRBD1 on 5 matching bases. The CDR3 is 14 amino acids. Germline CDR1 LGHNA, CDR2 YSLEER. V was pared by 7 bases and J by 5 bases, with 17 bases between. CDR3 residues: CASTGGRDLTEAFF. CDR3 bases: TGCGCCAGCACGGGTGGGCGGGACCTAACTGAAGCTTTCTTT.

The J gene is TRBJ1-1, the V gene TRBV6-6; 8 positions match TRBD1. J gave up 2 bases and V 10 bases, and 6 bases lay outside the gene matches. CDR3 length: 13 amino acids. Germline values: CDR1 MNHNY, CDR2 SVGAGI (reference sequence). CDR3 residues: CATRRGPNTEAFF. Here the CDR3 DNA reads TGTGCCACCCGCAGGGGGCCAAACACTGAAGCTTTCTTT.

The V gene is TRBV6-4, the J gene TRBJ1-5; D is perhaps TRBD1 (5 bases). Germline-derived CDR1 and CDR2 are MRHNA and SNTAGT. The V and J ends lost 4 bases and 1 base respectively, with 20 bases between them. The CDR3 totals 18 residues. CDR3 residues: CASSVSWGEVRSNQPQHF. Here the CDR3 DNA reads TGTGCCAGCAGTGTCTCTTGGGGGGAAGTACGCAGCAATCAGCCCCAGCATTTT.

This clonotype has more than one count but fewer than ten. The J gene is TRBJ2-6, the V gene TRBV5-6, with 9 bases fitting TRBD1. This CDR3 region has 16 residues. V shed 3 bases, J shed 1 base, and the junction held 2 bases outside the gene matches. Germline lookup yields CDR1 SGHDT and CDR2 YYEEEE. This CDR3 is CASSWGTGSGANVLTF. The CDR3 bases are TGTGCCAGCAGCTGGGGGACAGGGTCTGGGGCCAACGTCCTGACTTTC.

This clonotype was recorded at least ten times. The J gene is TRBJ2-1, the V gene TRBV12-3 or TRBV12-4; D is undetermined. Trimming took 2 bases from V and 9 from J, leaving 2 bases between them. This CDR3 has 10 residues. CDR3 nucleotide sequence: TGTGCCAGCAGTTTACGTGAGCAGTTCTTC. Its protein is CASSLREQFF.

V is TRBV12-3 or TRBV12-4 and J is TRBJ2-1; 16 bases are shared with TRBD2. V gave up 6 bases and J gave up 1 base; unmatched junction bases: 6. CDR3 length equals 18 residues. The CDR3 DNA follows: TGTGCCAGCAGACCGGGACTAGCGGGAGGGAGTTCCTACAATGAGCAGTTCTTC. It yields the protein CASRPGLAGGSSYNEQFF.

This clonotype came up many times. The rearrangement links TRBV4-3 to TRBJ2-1; no reliable D call. The V gene's germline CDR1 is LGHNA and CDR2 YSLEER. Trimming removed 0 bases from V and 2 bases from J, with 11 bases in between. The CDR3 runs to 16 residues. CDR3 residues: CASSQEPNGPYNEQFF. The CDR3 DNA reads as TGCGCCAGCAGCCAAGAACCCAACGGCCCCTACAATGAGCAGTTCTTC.

This clonotype was observed a handful of times. This CDR3 reads CAWSPGSRETQYF. The CDR3 region has the DNA TGTGCCTGGAGTCCAGGATCCCGGGAGACCCAGTACTTC. The V call is TRBV30, the J call TRBJ2-5; D not certain. The germline gives CDR1 GTSNPN, CDR2 SVGIG (reference sequence). Trimming pared 2 bases from V and 5 bases from J, leaving 12 bases between. The CDR3 runs to 13 residues.

This clonotype was counted many times. This chain links TRBV5-1 with TRBJ2-7; D possibly corresponds to TRBD2 (5 bases). The CDR3 covers 14 residues. Trimming left V 3 bases short and J 3 bases short, with 13 bases between. CDR1 is SGHRS and CDR2 is YFSETQ in the germline V gene. CDR3 DNA: TGCGCCAGCAGCTATTCCCCCCGGGGCTACGAGCAGTACTTC. Translating it yields CASSYSPRGYEQYF.

This clonotype appeared many times. The V gene is TRBV9, the J gene TRBJ2-3; D unclear. Trimming left V 0 bases short and J 0 bases short, with 8 bases between. CDR1 is SGDLS, CDR2 YYNGEE, per germline. CDR3 size: 15 residues. CDR3 sequence (DNA): TGTGCCAGCAGCGTAGCTTCCTACAGCACAGATACGCAGTATTTT. Protein: CASSVASYSTDTQYF.

This clonotype was seen at least ten times. CDR3 nucleotides: TGCGCCAGCAGCTTACGGACAGGGATCGTGAATTCACCCCTCCACTTT. Amino acid sequence: CASSLRTGIVNSPLHF. The gene calls are TRBV5-1 and TRBJ1-6; the match to TRBD1 covers 8 bases. Germline V gene data show CDR1 as SGHRS and CDR2 as YFSETQ. The CDR3 has 16 residues. J lost 7 bases, V lost 2 bases, and 8 bases had no gene match.

In regard to this clonotype: A much more abundant neighbour one base away suggests this may be a read error. This chain links TRBV5-1 with TRBJ2-7; 7 bases agree with TRBD1. The CDR3 is 11 amino acids. Looked up from germline, CDR1 is SGHRS and CDR2 is YFSETQ. CDR3 nucleotide sequence: TGCACCAGCAGTTACAGGGGAGAGTGGTACTTC. Translating it yields CTSSYRGEWYF.

There are many counts of this clonotype. The genes are TRBV11-2 and TRBJ1-2; 8 bases match TRBD1. Germline V gene sequence: CDR1 SGHAT, CDR2 FQNNGV. The CDR3 consists of 13 residues. Unmatched junction bases numbered 5, after V lost 5 bases and J lost 6 bases. The CDR3 sequence: CASSNYRGNGYTF. The CDR3 coding sequence is TGTGCCAGCAGCAATTACAGGGGGAATGGCTACACCTTC.

This clonotype was observed many times. V and J are TRBV6-5 and TRBJ1-1; unclear D gene. Germline values: CDR1 MNHEY, CDR2 SVGAGI. V was cut by 0 bases and J by 1 base, with 9 bases left in between. The CDR3 has 15 residues. The CDR3 bases are TGTGCCAGCAGTTACTCTCGTTCCGGGAACACTGAAGCTTTCTTT. Translated, it gives CASSYSRSGNTEAFF.

At least ten counts were recorded for this clonotype. The chain is built from TRBV5-1 and TRBJ2-7; 8 bases agree with TRBD2. The germline V gene has CDR1 SGHRS and CDR2 YFSETQ. V lost 0 bases and J lost 5; bases outside the gene matches: 4. The CDR3 spans 14 residues. CDR3 nucleotide sequence: TGCGCCAGCAGCTTGGTCGGGAGGGGGAACGAGCAGTACTTC. Protein product: CASSLVGRGNEQYF.

This clonotype was recorded many times. The genes are TRBV20-1 and TRBJ1-2; TRBD1 aligns across 9 bases. The CDR3 has 16 residues. From germline, CDR1 is DFQATT and CDR2 SNEGSKA (reference sequence). V gave up 3 bases and J gave up 8 bases; unmatched junction bases: 16. CDR3 sequence reads: CSASGDRETYLRGYTF. CDR3 nucleotide sequence: TGCAGTGCTAGTGGGGACAGGGAAACATATCTGCGAGGCTACACCTTC.

This clonotype was counted only a few times. The V gene is TRBV18, the J gene TRBJ2-2, with D possibly being TRBD1 (6 bases). Germline CDR1 and CDR2: KGHSH and LQKENI. This CDR3 region has 15 residues. The V and J ends lost 3 bases and 5 bases respectively, with 13 bases between them. The chain's CDR3 is CASSPTGWSTGELFF. The CDR3 DNA sequence: TGTGCCAGCTCACCCACAGGGTGGAGTACCGGGGAGCTGTTTTTT.